This entry features one TCR beta chain sequence. No antigen is known for it. As the sequencing template, cDNA was produced by extracting RNA and reverse transcribing it. The repertoire was sequenced with immunoSEQ multiplex PCR; TCRdb's copy has only in-frame clones and lacks some. This sample carries 60,000 to 90,000 clones, around 61% of them seen once, and the ten largest clones take 23%. The data belong to a study of CD8+ T cells in alopecia areata. Study-level background: In an open-label trial, patients got 5 to 10 mg tofacitinib twice daily. Study results and limitations: One nonresponder makes the tie between baseline CD8+ expansion and response uncertain. Lesional scalp displayed greater clonality than normal scalp, most notably in alopecia totalis/universalis.

The treatment: oral pan-JAK inhibitor, 5-10 mg twice daily. The sample was CD8+ T cells sorted from blood, taken at week 24, from a patient treated with tofacitinib. This TCR came from a human donor with alopecia areata.

In nucleotides, the CDR3 is TGTGCCAGCAGCGTAGGTGCTAGGGGCGGCGCAGATACGCAGTATTTT. It is translated as CASSVGARGGADTQYF. The J gene is TRBJ2-3, the V gene TRBV9; a weak D match, TRBD1 (5 bases). Between the trimmed V and J ends, which lost 0 bases and 4 bases, there was a span of 15 bases. The CDR3 is made up of 16 amino acids. The germline gives CDR1 SGDLS, CDR2 YYNGEE.